The sequence of this T cell receptor beta chain was determined in a study of cytomegalovirus exposure and HLA in healthy donors. Data came from immunoSEQ multiplex PCR; TCRdb stores just in-frame clones and leaves some out. The sample contains fewer than 80,000 clones, 96% of which appear only once. Donors were drawn from the roughly 110-subject validation cohort, separate from the approximately 680-subject first cohort. The TCR sequence derives from a woman aged 18-35 years in good health and CMV-seropositive. Sequenced sample: PBMCs.

In DNA form, the CDR3 reads TGTGCCACCAGCCCTCACAGGTCCCCCACAGATACGCAGTATTTT. This sequence encodes CATSPHRSPTDTQYF. This rearrangement joins TRBV15 to TRBJ2-3, with D tentatively TRBD1 (5 bases). The germline V gene has CDR1 LNHNV and CDR2 YYDKDF (reference sequence). There are 15 residues in the CDR3. The germline V and J ends were trimmed by 5 bases and 2 bases, with 14 bases remaining between them.